The 7 T cell receptor beta chains below all came from one sample that was sequenced in a study of beta chain features in type 1 diabetes. Expressed TCRB transcripts were sequenced because the isolated RNA had all been reverse transcribed beforehand. Clones were sequenced by immunoSEQ multiplex PCR, and TCRdb holds only the in-frame ones, with some missing. This sample carries 620,000 or so clones, 15% of them seen once, and the ten largest clones take under 0.095%. Sequencing input: naive CD4+ T cells from blood. These receptors were collected from a man aged 18-30 years in good health.

This clone was observed a handful of times. This chain uses TRBV7-9 with TRBJ2-1; D remains unclear. CDR1 is SEHNR, CDR2 FQNEAQ, per germline (reference sequence). CDR3 length: 15 residues. The V end was cut by 7 bases, the J end by 0 bases, with 13 bases between. The CDR3 is CASMTRVRSYNEQFF. DNA for the CDR3: TGTGCCAGCATGACCCGGGTCCGCTCCTACAATGAGCAGTTCTTC.

This clone was counted a few times. V usage is TRBV5-1 and J usage is TRBJ1-2; D is perhaps TRBD1 (5 bases). The CDR3 is made up of 15 amino acids. Trimming pared 2 bases from V and 6 bases from J, leaving 17 bases between. Germline CDR1 is SGHRS and CDR2 is YFSETQ. The CDR3: CASSLVAEGSHGYTF. The CDR3, as DNA: TGCGCCAGCAGCTTAGTAGCGGAGGGGAGTCATGGCTACACCTTC.

This clone was recorded a few times. The chain recombines TRBV7-2 with TRBJ2-1; the D is unclear. V gave up 5 bases and J gave up 0 bases, with 8 bases separating them. The germline CDR1 and CDR2 sequences are SGHTA and FQGNSA. CDR3 length: 14 amino acids. The CDR3 nucleotides read TGTGCCAGCAGCCAATCGAGCTCCTACAATGAGCAGTTCTTC. It translates to CASSQSSSYNEQFF.

This clone has a handful of counts. V gene TRBV15 combines with J gene TRBJ2-3; D is unclear. CDR1 and CDR2 (germline): LNHNV, YYDKDF (reference sequence). This CDR3 is built from 15 residues. Deletions cut 3 bases from V and 1 base from J, with 11 bases between. The CDR3 spells CATSRGSLGTDTQYF. The CDR3 nucleotides read TGTGCCACCAGCAGGGGAAGCCTTGGCACAGATACGCAGTATTTT.

This clone was detected once. The chain links TRBV27 to TRBJ1-2, with D unresolved. There are 16 residues in the CDR3. Germline CDR1 MNHEY, CDR2 SMNVEV (reference sequence). The V gene lost 2 bases and the J gene lost 4 bases, with 17 bases spanning the gap. The CDR3 loop is CASSLSPVFPTYGYTF. CDR3 DNA: TGTGCCAGCAGTTTAAGCCCGGTCTTCCCTACCTATGGCTACACCTTC.

The chain links TRBV25-1 to TRBJ1-4, with D perhaps TRBD1 (5 bases). The germline gives CDR1 MGHDK, CDR2 SYGVNS. The CDR3 consists of 15 residues. Trimming took off 5 bases at V and 3 bases at J, with 13 bases between the two ends. CDR3 sequence reads: CASSPLRGANEKLFF. The CDR3 DNA reads as TGTGCCAGCAGTCCCCTCCGGGGGGCTAATGAAAAACTGTTTTTT.

This clone was detected a few times. V is TRBV7-9 and J is TRBJ2-1, with TRBD2 identical over 7 bases. The CDR3 consists of 16 residues. Per the germline V gene, CDR1 is SEHNR and CDR2 is FQNEAQ (reference sequence). Unmatched junction bases numbered 13, after V lost 4 bases and J lost 7 bases. The CDR3 reads CASSWDLAANFNEQFF. Written as DNA, the CDR3 is TGTGCCAGCAGCTGGGACCTAGCGGCTAATTTTAATGAGCAGTTCTTC.